The T cell receptor beta chain described here comes from a study of beta chain features in type 1 diabetes. The authors reverse transcribed all of the isolated RNA, so sequencing captured expressed TCRB transcripts. Reads averaged approximately 1 million for stem cell-like memory T cell samples. TCRdb's copy holds only in-frame clones and misses some; the assay was immunoSEQ multiplex PCR. The sample holds around 26,000 clones, over 65% seen once. General study findings and limits: Possibly, sequencing cDNA over-represented cells that had high TCR expression levels. TCRB repertoires of naive, central memory and Treg cells appeared more similar among patients than among healthy donors. Researchers report that Type 1 diabetes patients had moderately but significantly shorter TCRB CDR3s across all four CD4+ subsets.

CDR1 and CDR2 (germline): MNHNY, SVGAGI (reference sequence). The CDR3 is made up of 14 amino acids. Trimming shortened V by 7 bases and J by 5 bases, and 17 bases separated the two germline ends. Every donor had blood drawn once into heparin, 90 to 150 mL on average. Concerning this clone: Its antigen is still unknown.

The J gene is TRBJ1-1, the V gene TRBV6-6; possibly TRBD1 for D (5 bases). This sequence was found in a woman in her forties with type 1 diabetes. Sample: stem cell memory CD4+ T cells from blood. The CDR3 DNA reads TGTGCCAGCAAAAAACGGGGGGTCTGGACTGAAGCTTTCTTT. Its translation: CASKKRGVWTEAFF.